This T cell receptor (beta chain) was identified in a study of T cells in narcolepsy. Study in general: Donors had narcolepsy type 1 or type 2, or were healthy controls.

The V segment lost 5 bases and the J segment 7 bases; nucleotides outside the gene matches: 6. This CDR3 is built from 15 residues. CDR1 and CDR2 (germline): LNHDA, SQIVND (reference sequence). Findings and limits, study-wide: No autoreactive T cell clone sequences appeared in some memory CD4+ repertoires. Autoreactive HCRT-specific and TRIB2-specific clonotypes were marked in same-patient CSF-versus-blood CD4+ comparisons. Blood of same and different patients, but not healthy controls, reportedly held recurring autoreactive clonotypes.

As concerns this clone: What it binds is not known.

The repertoire was sequenced with immunoSEQ multiplex PCR; TCRdb's copy has only in-frame clones and lacks some. The sample has tens of thousands of clones; around 80% are singletons. The chain couples TRBV19 to TRBJ2-1; 12 bases line up with TRBD1. This TCR derives from a human donor with narcolepsy. Sequenced input: CD45RA- memory CD4+ T cells from PBMCs. In DNA, the CDR3 is TGTGCCAGTAGTCATGGGACAGGGGGCCGGAATGAGCAGTTCTTC. This encodes CASSHGTGGRNEQFF.